This T cell receptor beta chain was retrieved from a study of shared clonotypes between healthy human individuals. Assay used: immunoSEQ multiplex PCR; TCRdb lists only in-frame clones, some missing. Of around 940,000 clones in the sample, 60% to 85% are singletons; the top ten hold around 1.5%. Points from the study as a whole: Relative to memory subsets, naive subsets generally showed larger estimated richness.

V lost 2 bases, J lost 5 bases, and 7 bases stayed unmatched. The V gene's germline CDR1 is GTSNPN and CDR2 SVGIG (reference sequence). This CDR3 contains 15 residues. A note on this clone: What it binds is unknown.

Specimen: memory CD4+ T cells sorted from blood. Subset reported: CD45RA-negative fraction. The TCR was taken from a man aged 18 to 29 in good health. The chain uses TRBV30 and TRBJ2-1; TRBD2 matches at 9 bases. In DNA form, the CDR3 reads TGTGCCTGGAGTATCGCCAGCGGGGGGAACAATGAGCAGTTCTTC. Translated: CAWSIASGGNNEQFF.